This note documents a single T cell receptor (beta chain) sequence. It may be a read error: a sequence one base away is much more abundant. As for time point: newly diagnosed GD, antithyroid drugs for less than 3 months. Researchers made the TCR library from RNA that was extracted from PBMCs. Graves' disease diagnosis relied on American Thyroid Association guidelines. Building of the TCR beta libraries involved iRepertoire HTBI primers and Arm-PCR of CDR3 regions. MiXCR was run by TCRdb on the multiplex PCR reads, yielding one entry per CDR3 protein. The repertoire includes a few hundred thousand distinct CDR3 sequences, roughly 21% of them detected once, and 11% to 15% sits in the top ten. This entry comes from a study of regulatory T cells in long-lasting Graves disease. As for the study in general: Graves' patients who were just diagnosed had used antithyroid drugs for under 3 months.

This receptor was identified in a female donor with Graves disease. The sample consisted of peripheral blood mononuclear cells (PBMCs), taken at new diagnosis, from a patient treated with antithyroid drugs.

The CDR3 region has the DNA TGTGCCATCAGTCGTAACTCCGGGACAGGGAGGGAAAAACTGTTTTTT. Translated, it gives CAISRNSGTGREKLFF. V gene TRBV6-1 combines with J gene TRBJ1-4, with 9 nucleotides matching TRBD1. Germline CDR1 and CDR2: MNHNS and SASEGT. This CDR3 is built from 16 residues.